A selection of T cell receptor beta chains follows, all from one sample in a study of blood T cell repertoires in COVID-19. Repertoires were generated with immunoSEQ multiplex PCR, while TCRdb's copy carries only in-frame clones and drops some. This table has under 250,000 clones, 82% appearing once. Source material: peripheral blood. All receptors derive from a woman aged 40 to 50 with acute or convalescent COVID-19. The CDR3 runs from the conserved cysteine through the conserved F or W. The order of the fields is J gene, V gene, clone size, CDR3 protein. Size tells how often a clone was seen (once, few, many) or the class of an expanded clone, and some rows leave it out.

>TRBJ2-5|TRBV2|few
CASAGLAVETQYF
>TRBJ2-4|TRBV7-2|NA
CASSSRTSGRGKNIQYF
>TRBJ2-7|TRBV14|NA
CASSQAGARIGEQYF
>TRBJ2-7|TRBV6-2/TRBV6-3|NA
CASSYGLAYEQYF
>TRBJ2-5|TRBV7-9|few
CASSLIRGTSGRETQYF
>TRBJ1-2|TRBV19|few
CASRRNGNYGYTF
>TRBJ2-2|TRBV7-6|NA
CASSLSTPNTGELFF
>TRBJ1-6|TRBV9|NA
CASSATNNSPLHF
>TRBJ2-2|TRBV7-6|few
CASSPPGGLNTGELFF
>TRBJ2-7|TRBV30|NA
CAWRRTYEQYF
>TRBJ1-5|TRBV5-6|NA
CASSVTGSQPQHF
>TRBJ1-2|TRBV9|NA
CASSPPRVDRLNYGYTF
>TRBJ2-1|TRBV30|NA
CAWGSGGPWEQFF
>TRBJ1-2|TRBV6-5|NA
CASSYSRGWEGYGYTF
>TRBJ1-5|TRBV19|NA
CASSMEVSQPQHF
>TRBJ1-6|TRBV5-6|NA
CASSPGTFNSPLHF
>TRBJ2-2|TRBV11-2|NA
CASSKREGATGELFF
>TRBJ2-7|TRBV7-3|NA
CASAPGGSSYEQYF
>TRBJ2-2|TRBV2|NA
CASSEVRSNTGELFF
>TRBJ2-7|TRBV6-5|NA
CASRAGRSSPYEQYF
>TRBJ2-5|TRBV27|once
CASSSETSGRQETQYF
>TRBJ1-1|TRBV7-2|NA
CASSFSRGRTEAFF
>TRBJ2-3|TRBV25-1|NA
CASSGQWSTDTQYF
>TRBJ2-1|TRBV11-2|NA
CASSLTGGSYNEQFF
>TRBJ1-2|TRBV4-1|NA
CASSQGTTGIQGKSYTF
>TRBJ2-7|TRBV9|once
CASSPGTGFPYEQYF
>TRBJ1-1|TRBV5-1|NA
CASSLSGDTEAFF
>TRBJ1-2|TRBV3-1/TRBV3-2|few
CASSQVGGRVDGYTF
>TRBJ2-3|TRBV4-1|NA
CASSQRSTDTQYF
>TRBJ2-1|TRBV3-1/TRBV3-2|NA
CASSQERLSNEGSYNEQFF
>TRBJ1-1|TRBV10-3|NA
CAISRTGPMNTEAFF
>TRBJ2-7|TRBV27|NA
CASSPRVHYEQYF
>TRBJ1-1|TRBV15|few
CATSQGRTEAFF
>TRBJ2-1|TRBV19|NA
CASSILTGYNEQFF
>TRBJ2-7|TRBV19|NA
CASSISTSGSYEQYF
>TRBJ2-2|TRBV6-4|NA
CASSDWRLAGGEEELFF
>TRBJ1-1|TRBV10-3|NA
CAISDPEWGRTEAFF
>TRBJ2-3|TRBV5-1|NA
CASSSGTTSKDTQYF
>TRBJ2-7|TRBV19|NA
CASSMGTGPYEQYF
>TRBJ2-1|TRBV27|NA
CASTKGLHNEQFF
>TRBJ1-3|TRBV11-2|few
CASSRLSSGNTIYF
>TRBJ1-1|TRBV20-1|NA
CSVRRGTEAFF
>TRBJ2-2|TRBV18|NA
CASSVEATTRELFF
>TRBJ2-7|TRBV27|NA
CASSSRSEQYF
>TRBJ2-3|TRBV7-9|NA
CASSRAGGPDTQYF
>TRBJ2-7|TRBV6-5|NA
CASSLDGRSYEQYF
>TRBJ2-7|TRBV7-2|NA
CASSLGGGQGTAQYF
>TRBJ1-5|TRBV7-2|NA
CASRQYSNQPQHF
>TRBJ2-2|TRBV6-1|NA
CASSERLGGQVSTGELFF
>TRBJ2-2|TRBV6-2/TRBV6-3|NA
CASSAPSGTSGGELFF
>TRBJ2-1|TRBV3-1/TRBV3-2|NA
CASSQVGYTGGRGSRNEQFF